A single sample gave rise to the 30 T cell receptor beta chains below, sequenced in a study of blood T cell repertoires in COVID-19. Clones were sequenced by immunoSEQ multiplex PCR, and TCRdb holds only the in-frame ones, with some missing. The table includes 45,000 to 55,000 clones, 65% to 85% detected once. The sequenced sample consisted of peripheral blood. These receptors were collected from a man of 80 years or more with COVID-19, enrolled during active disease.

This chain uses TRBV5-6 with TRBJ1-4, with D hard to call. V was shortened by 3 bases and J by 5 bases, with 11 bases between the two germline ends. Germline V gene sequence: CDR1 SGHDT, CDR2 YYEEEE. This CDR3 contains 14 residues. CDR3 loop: CASSSSWRNEKLFF. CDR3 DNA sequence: TGTGCCAGCAGCTCCTCGTGGAGAAATGAAAAACTGTTTTTT.

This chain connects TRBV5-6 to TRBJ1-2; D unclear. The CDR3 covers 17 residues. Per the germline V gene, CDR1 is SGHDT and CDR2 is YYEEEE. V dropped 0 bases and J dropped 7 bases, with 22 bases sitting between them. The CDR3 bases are TGTGCCAGCAGCTTGGTGGCAACAGTCCCACCCGTAGGTGGCTACACCTTC. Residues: CASSLVATVPPVGGYTF.

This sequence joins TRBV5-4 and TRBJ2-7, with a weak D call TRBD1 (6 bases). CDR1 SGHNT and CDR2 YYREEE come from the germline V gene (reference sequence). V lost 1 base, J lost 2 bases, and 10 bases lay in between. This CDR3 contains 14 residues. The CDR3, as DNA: TGTGCCAGCAGCTTGATGGGGGCCGCCTACGAGCAGTACTTC. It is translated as CASSLMGAAYEQYF.

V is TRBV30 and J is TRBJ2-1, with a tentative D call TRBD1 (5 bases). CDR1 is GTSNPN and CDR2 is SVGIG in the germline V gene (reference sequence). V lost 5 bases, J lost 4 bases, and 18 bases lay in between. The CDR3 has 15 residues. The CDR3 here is CAWQIFRDGYNEQFF. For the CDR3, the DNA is TGTGCCTGGCAGATTTTCAGGGATGGGTACAATGAGCAGTTCTTC.

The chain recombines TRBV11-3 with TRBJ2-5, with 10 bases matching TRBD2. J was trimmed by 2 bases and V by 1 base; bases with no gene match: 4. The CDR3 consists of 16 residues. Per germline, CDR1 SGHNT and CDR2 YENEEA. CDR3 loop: CASSLGSGGGQETQYF. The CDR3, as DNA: TGTGCCAGCAGCTTAGGGAGCGGGGGGGGACAAGAGACCCAGTACTTC. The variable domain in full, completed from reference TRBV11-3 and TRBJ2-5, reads EAGVVQSPRYKIIEKKQPVAFWCNPISGHNTLYWYLQNLGQGPELLIRYENEEAVDDSQLPKDRFSAERLKGVDSTLKIQPAELGDSAVYLCASSLGSGGGQETQYFGPGTRLLVL.

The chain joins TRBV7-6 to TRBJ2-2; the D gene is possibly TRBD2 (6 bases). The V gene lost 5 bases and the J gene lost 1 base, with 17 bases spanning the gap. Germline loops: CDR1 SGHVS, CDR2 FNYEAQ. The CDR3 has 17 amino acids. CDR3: CASSPVLGGLNTGELFF. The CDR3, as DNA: TGTGCCAGCAGCCCCGTCCTCGGGGGATTGAACACCGGGGAGCTGTTTTTT.

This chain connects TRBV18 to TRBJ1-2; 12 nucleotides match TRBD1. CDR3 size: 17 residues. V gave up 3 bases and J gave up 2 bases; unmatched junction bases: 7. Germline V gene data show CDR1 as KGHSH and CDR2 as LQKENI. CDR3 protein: CASSPGTGGTRNYGYTF. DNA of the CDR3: TGTGCCAGCTCACCCGGGACAGGGGGCACAAGAAACTATGGCTACACCTTC.

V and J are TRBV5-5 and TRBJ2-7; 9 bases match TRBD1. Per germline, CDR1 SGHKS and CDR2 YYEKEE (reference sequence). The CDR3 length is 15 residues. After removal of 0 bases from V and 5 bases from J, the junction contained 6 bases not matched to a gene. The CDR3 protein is CASSLAGTGRNEQYF. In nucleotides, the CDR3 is TGTGCCAGCAGCTTGGCCGGGACAGGGAGGAACGAGCAGTACTTC.

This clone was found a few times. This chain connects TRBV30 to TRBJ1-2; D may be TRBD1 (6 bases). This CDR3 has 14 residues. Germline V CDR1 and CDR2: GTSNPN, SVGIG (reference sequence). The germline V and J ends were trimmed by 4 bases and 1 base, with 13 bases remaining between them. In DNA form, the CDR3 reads TGTGCCTGGAACCCGGGACACAGTAACTATGGCTACACCTTC. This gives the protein CAWNPGHSNYGYTF.

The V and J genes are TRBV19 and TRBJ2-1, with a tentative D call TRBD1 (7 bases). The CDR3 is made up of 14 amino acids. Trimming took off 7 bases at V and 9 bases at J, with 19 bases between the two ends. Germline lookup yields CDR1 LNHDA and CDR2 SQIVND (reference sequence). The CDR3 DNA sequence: TGTGCCAGTACCGGAGGGGGCGCGGGTGTTGAGCAGTTCTTC. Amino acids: CASTGGGAGVEQFF.

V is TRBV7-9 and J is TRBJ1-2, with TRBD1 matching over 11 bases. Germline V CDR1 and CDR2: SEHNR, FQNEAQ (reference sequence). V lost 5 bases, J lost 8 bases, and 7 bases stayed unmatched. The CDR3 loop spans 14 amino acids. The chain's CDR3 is CASSHGGTGGGYTF. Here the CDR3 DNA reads TGTGCCAGCAGCCACGGAGGGACAGGGGGAGGCTACACCTTC. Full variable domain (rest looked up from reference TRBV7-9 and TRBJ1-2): DTGVSQNPRHKITKRGQNVTFRCDPISEHNRLYWYRQTLGQGPEFLTYFQNEAQLEKSRLLSDRFSAERPKGSFSTLEIQRTEQGDSAMYLCASSHGGTGGGYTFGSGTRLTVV.

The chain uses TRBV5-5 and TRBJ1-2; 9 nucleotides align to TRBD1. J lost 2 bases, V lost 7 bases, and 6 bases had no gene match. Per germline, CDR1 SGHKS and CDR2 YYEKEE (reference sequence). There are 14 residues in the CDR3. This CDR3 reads CASWVQGANYGYTF. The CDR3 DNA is TGTGCCAGCTGGGTACAGGGGGCGAACTATGGCTACACCTTC.

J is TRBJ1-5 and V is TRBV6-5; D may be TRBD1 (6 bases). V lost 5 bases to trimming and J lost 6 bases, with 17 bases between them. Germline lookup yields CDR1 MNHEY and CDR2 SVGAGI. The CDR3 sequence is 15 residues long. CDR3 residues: CASSTSGTPSQPQHF. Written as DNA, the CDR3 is TGTGCCAGCAGTACGTCCGGGACACCCTCTCAGCCCCAGCATTTT.

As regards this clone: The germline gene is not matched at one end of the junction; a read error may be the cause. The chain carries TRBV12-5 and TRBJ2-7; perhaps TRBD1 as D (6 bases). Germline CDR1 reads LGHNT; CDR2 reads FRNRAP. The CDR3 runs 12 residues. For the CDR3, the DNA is TGTGCTAGTGGTACCCAGCAAGGACAGCTGAACTTC. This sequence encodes CASGTQQGQLNF.

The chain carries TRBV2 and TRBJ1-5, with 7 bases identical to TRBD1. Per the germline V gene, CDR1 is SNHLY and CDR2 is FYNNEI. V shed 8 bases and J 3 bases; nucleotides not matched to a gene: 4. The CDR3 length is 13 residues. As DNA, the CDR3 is TGTGCCAGCGGGGGACAGCCCAATCAGCCCCAGCATTTT. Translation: CASGGQPNQPQHF.

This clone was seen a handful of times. CDR3 amino acids: CASRAQQGRSGELFF. CDR3 DNA sequence: TGTGCCAGCAGGGCGCAACAGGGGCGGTCCGGGGAGCTGTTTTTT. V is TRBV7-6 and J is TRBJ2-2; TRBD1 matches at 7 bases. The germline gives CDR1 SGHVS, CDR2 FNYEAQ. The CDR3 totals 15 residues. Trimming took 6 bases from V and 6 from J; bases not matched to a gene: 10. Looking up the rest from reference TRBV7-6 and TRBJ2-2 gives the full variable domain: GAGVSQSPRYKVTKRGQDVALRCDPISGHVSLYWYRQALGQGPEFLTYFNYEAQQDKSGLPNDRFSAERPEGSISTLTIQRTEQRDSAMYRCASRAQQGRSGELFFGEGSRLTVL.

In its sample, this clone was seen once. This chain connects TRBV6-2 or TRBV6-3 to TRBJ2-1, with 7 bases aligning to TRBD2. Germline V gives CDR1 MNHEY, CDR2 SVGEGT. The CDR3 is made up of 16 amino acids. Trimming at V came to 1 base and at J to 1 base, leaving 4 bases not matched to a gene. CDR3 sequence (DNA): TGTGCCAGCAGTTACTACGGGGACTATTCCTACAATGAGCAGTTCTTC. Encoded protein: CASSYYGDYSYNEQFF.

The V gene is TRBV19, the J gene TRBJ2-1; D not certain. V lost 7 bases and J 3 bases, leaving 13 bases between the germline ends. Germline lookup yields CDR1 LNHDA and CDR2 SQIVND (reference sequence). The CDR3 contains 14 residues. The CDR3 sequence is CASMSPVLYNEQFF. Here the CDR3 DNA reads TGTGCCAGTATGAGCCCGGTGCTCTACAATGAGCAGTTCTTC.

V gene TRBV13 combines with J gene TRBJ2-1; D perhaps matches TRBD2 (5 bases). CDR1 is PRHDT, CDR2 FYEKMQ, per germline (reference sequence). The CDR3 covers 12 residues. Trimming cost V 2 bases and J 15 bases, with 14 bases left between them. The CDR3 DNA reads TGTGCCAGCAGCTTAAGCACGGACTTAGTGTTCTTC. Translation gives CASSLSTDLVFF.

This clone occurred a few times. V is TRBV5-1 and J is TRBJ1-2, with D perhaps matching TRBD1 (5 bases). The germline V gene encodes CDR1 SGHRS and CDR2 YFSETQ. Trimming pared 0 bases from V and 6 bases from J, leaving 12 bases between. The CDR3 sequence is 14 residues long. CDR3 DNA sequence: TGCGCCAGCAGCTTGGGGGGCACCTCGCATGGCTACACCTTC. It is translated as CASSLGGTSHGYTF. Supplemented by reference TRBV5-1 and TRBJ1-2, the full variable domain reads KAGVTQTPRYLIKTRGQQVTLSCSPISGHRSVSWYQQTPGQGLQFLFEYFSETQRNKGNFPGRFSGRQFSNSRSEMNVSTLELGDSALYLCASSLGGTSHGYTFGSGTRLTVV.

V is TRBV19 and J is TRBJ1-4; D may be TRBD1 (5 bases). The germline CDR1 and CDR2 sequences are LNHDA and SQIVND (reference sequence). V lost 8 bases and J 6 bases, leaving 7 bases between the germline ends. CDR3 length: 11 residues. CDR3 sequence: CASSGYEKLFF. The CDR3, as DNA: TGTGCCAGTTCAGGGTATGAAAAACTGTTTTTT.

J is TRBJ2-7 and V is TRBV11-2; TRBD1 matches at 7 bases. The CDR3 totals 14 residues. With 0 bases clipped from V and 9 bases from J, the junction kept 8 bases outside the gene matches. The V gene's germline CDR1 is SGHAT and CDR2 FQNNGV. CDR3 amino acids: CASSLETGTAAQYV. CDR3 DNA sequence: TGTGCCAGCAGCTTAGAGACAGGGACCGCGGCGCAGTACGTC.

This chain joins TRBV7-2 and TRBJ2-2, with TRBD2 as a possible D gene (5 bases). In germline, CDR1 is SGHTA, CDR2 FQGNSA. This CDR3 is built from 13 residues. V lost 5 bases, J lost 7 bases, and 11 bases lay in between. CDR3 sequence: CASSPERGGELFF. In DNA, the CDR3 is TGTGCCAGCAGCCCTGAACGGGGCGGGGAGCTGTTTTTT.

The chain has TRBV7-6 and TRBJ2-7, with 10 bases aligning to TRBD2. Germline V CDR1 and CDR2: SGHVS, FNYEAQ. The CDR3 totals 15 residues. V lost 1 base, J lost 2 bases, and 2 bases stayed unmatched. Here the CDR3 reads CASSLVAGGPYEQYF. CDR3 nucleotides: TGTGCCAGCAGCTTAGTAGCGGGGGGACCCTACGAGCAGTACTTC. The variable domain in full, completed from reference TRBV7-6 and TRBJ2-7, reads GAGVSQSPRYKVTKRGQDVALRCDPISGHVSLYWYRQALGQGPEFLTYFNYEAQQDKSGLPNDRFSAERPEGSISTLTIQRTEQRDSAMYRCASSLVAGGPYEQYFGPGTRLTVT.

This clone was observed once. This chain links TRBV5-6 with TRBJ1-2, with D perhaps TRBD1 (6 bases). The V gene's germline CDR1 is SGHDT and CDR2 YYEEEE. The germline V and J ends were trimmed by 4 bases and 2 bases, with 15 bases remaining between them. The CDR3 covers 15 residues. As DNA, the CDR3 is TGTGCCAGCAGCCCTATTGGGGGGGCGAACTATGGCTACACCTTC. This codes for CASSPIGGANYGYTF.

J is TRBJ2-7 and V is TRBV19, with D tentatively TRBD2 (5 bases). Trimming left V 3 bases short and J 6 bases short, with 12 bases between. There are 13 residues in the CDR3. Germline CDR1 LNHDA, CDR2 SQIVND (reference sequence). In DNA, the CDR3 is TGTGCCAGTAGTATCGCACGGGGAGCCGAGCAGTACGTC. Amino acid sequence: CASSIARGAEQYV.

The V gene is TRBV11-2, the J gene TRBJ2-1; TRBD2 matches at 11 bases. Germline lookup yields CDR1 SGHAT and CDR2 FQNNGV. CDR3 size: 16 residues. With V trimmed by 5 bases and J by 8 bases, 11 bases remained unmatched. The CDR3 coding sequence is TGTGCCAGCAGCCTCGGACTAGCGGGTTTTATGGATGAGCAGTTCTTC. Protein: CASSLGLAGFMDEQFF.

This CDR3 reads CASSSRGSGRYNEQFF. DNA of the CDR3: TGCGCCAGCAGCTCGCGGGGTAGCGGGAGGTACAATGAGCAGTTCTTC. The chain carries TRBV5-1 and TRBJ2-1; 10 bases line up with TRBD2. J lost 4 bases, V lost 3 bases, and 7 bases had no gene match. This CDR3 is built from 16 residues. The V gene's germline CDR1 is SGHRS and CDR2 YFSETQ.

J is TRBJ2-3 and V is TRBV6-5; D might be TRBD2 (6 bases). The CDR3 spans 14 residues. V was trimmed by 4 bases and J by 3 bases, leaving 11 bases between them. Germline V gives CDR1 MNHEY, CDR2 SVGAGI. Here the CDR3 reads CASSSTRWTDTQYF. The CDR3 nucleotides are TGTGCCAGCAGTTCGACTAGGTGGACAGATACGCAGTATTTT.

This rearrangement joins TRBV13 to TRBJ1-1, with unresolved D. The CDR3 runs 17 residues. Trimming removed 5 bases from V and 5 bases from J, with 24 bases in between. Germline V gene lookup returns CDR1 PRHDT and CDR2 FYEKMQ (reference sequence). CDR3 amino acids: CASSPELKWRSGTEAFF. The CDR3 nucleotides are TGTGCCAGCAGCCCAGAGCTTAAGTGGCGGAGTGGGACTGAAGCTTTCTTT.